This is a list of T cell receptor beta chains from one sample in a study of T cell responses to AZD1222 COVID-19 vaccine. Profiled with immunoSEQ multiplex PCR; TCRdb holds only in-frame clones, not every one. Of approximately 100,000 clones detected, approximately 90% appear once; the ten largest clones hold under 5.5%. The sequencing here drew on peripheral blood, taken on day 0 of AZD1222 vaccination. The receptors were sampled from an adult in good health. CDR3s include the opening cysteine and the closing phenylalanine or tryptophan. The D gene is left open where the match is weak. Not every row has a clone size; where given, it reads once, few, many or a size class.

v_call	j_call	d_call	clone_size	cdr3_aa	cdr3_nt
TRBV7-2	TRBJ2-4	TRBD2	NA	CASSASGGTNIQYF	TGTGCCAGCAGCGCTAGCGGGGGAACGAACATTCAGTACTTC
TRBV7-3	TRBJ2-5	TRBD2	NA	CASSTLPLAGGRETQYF	TGTGCCAGCAGCACCCTCCCCCTAGCGGGGGGGCGGGAGACCCAGTACTTC
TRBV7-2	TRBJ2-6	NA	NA	CASSPHEVGANVLTF	TGTGCCAGCAGCCCCCATGAAGTGGGGGCCAACGTCCTGACTTTC
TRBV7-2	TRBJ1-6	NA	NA	CASSLLGSGLNSPLHF	TGTGCCAGCAGCTTATTGGGGTCCGGTCTCAATTCACCCCTCCACTTT
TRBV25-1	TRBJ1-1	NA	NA	CASRWGAQNTEAFF	TGTGCCAGCAGGTGGGGTGCCCAGAACACTGAAGCTTTCTTT
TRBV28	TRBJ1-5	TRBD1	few	CASSGQGARSNQPQHF	TGTGCCAGCAGCGGACAGGGGGCGAGGAGCAATCAGCCCCAGCATTTT
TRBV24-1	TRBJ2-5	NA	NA	CATSDLVRGQETQYF	TGTGCCACCAGTGATCTAGTGAGGGGCCAAGAGACCCAGTACTTC
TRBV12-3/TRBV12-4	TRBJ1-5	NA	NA	CASSFRSNQPQHF	TGTGCCAGCAGTTTCAGGAGCAATCAGCCCCAGCATTTT
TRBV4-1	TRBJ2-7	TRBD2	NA	CASSQTSGGVYEQYF	TGCGCCAGCAGCCAGACTAGCGGGGGGGTGTACGAGCAGTACTTC
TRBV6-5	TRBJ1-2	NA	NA	CASSYGWASNYGYTF	TGTGCCAGCAGTTACGGGTGGGCCTCTAACTATGGCTACACCTTC
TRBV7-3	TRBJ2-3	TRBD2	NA	CASSVLAGGPTDTQYF	TGTGCCAGCAGCGTACTAGCGGGGGGGCCCACAGATACGCAGTATTTT
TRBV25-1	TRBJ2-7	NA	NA	CASSESVYSYEQYF	TGTGCCAGCAGTGAATCTGTTTACTCCTACGAGCAGTACTTC
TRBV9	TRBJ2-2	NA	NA	CASSVTYGELFF	TGTGCCAGCAGCGTAACCTACGGGGAGCTGTTTTTT
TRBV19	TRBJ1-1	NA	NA	CASPNPKNTEAFF	TGTGCCAGCCCGAACCCCAAGAACACTGAAGCTTTCTTT
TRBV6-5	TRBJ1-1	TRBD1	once	CASSYVDRGRGTEAFF	TGTGCCAGCAGTTACGTGGACAGGGGGCGAGGCACTGAAGCTTTCTTT
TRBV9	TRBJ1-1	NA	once	CASSVGAGIGNTEAFF	TGTGCCAGCAGCGTAGGGGCAGGGATCGGGAACACTGAAGCTTTCTTT
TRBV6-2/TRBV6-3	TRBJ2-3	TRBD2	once	CASSYELATFLRTDTQYF	TGTGCCAGCAGTTACGAACTAGCGACCTTCTTACGCACAGATACGCAGTATTTT
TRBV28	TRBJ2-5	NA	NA	CASSLSGGGQETQYF	TGTGCCAGCAGTTTAAGTGGCGGCGGCCAAGAGACCCAGTACTTC
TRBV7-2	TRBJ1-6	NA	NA	CASSITAGRPLHF	TGTGCCAGCAGCATCACAGCGGGTCGGCCCCTCCACTTT
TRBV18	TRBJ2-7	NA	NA	CASSDYRDEQYF	TGTGCCAGCTCAGATTATAGGGACGAGCAGTACTTC
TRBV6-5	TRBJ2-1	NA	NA	CASSSTRGYNEQFF	TGTGCCAGCAGTTCTACTAGGGGCTACAATGAGCAGTTCTTC
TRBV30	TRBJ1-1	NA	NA	CAWSRGYTEAFF	TGTGCCTGGAGTAGGGGGTACACTGAAGCTTTCTTT
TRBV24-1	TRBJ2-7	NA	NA	CATSAPSYEQYF	TGTGCCACCAGTGCCCCCTCCTACGAGCAGTACTTC
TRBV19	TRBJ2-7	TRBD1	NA	CASRHRDRAYEQYF	TGTGCCAGTAGGCACCGGGACAGGGCGTACGAGCAGTACTTC
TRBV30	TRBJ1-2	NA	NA	CAWSVLRGGGYGYTF	TGTGCCTGGAGTGTACTTCGGGGGGGCGGCTATGGCTACACCTTC
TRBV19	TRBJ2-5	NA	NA	CASSIHGLGETQYF	TGTGCCAGTAGTATACATGGGTTAGGAGAGACCCAGTACTTC
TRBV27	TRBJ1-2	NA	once	CASSPRQANYGYTF	TGTGCCAGCAGTCCTAGACAGGCGAACTATGGCTACACCTTC
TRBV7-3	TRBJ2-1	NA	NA	CASSPGTNEQFF	TGTGCCAGCAGCCCGGGGACTAATGAGCAGTTCTTC
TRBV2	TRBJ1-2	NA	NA	CASGTDGYTF	TGTGCCAGCGGAACCGATGGCTACACCTTC
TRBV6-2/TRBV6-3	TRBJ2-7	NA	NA	CASSFFGGEQYF	TGTGCCAGCAGTTTTTTTGGAGGCGAGCAGTACTTC
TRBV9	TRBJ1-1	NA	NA	CASSPKGEVPNTEAFF	TGTGCCAGCAGCCCGAAAGGGGAGGTTCCGAACACTGAAGCTTTCTTT
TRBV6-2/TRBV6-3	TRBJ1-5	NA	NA	CASSSDGGVQPQHF	TGTGCCAGCAGCTCTGACGGGGGGGTTCAGCCCCAGCATTTT